This TCR beta chain was sequenced for a study of T cells after yellow fever vaccination. TCRdb used MiXCR to reprocess the 5' RACE reads, holding one entry per CDR3 protein. The sample lists over 300,000 distinct CDR3 sequences, approximately 4% occurring once. Ten or more counts support this clonotype. The receptor was isolated from a young man who received the YFV17D yellow fever vaccine. This specimen consisted of PBMCs, obtained 5 days after the yellow fever booster vaccination.

The CDR3 is CASKRGANYGYTF. Written as DNA, the CDR3 is TGTGCCAGCAAAAGAGGGGCAAACTATGGCTACACCTTC. The J gene is TRBJ1-2, the V gene TRBV6-1; D might be TRBD1 (5 bases). The germline V gene encodes CDR1 MNHNS and CDR2 SASEGT. The V end was cut by 7 bases, the J end by 2 bases, with 11 bases between. The CDR3 sequence is 13 residues long.